This is a list of T cell receptor beta chains from one sample in a study of cytomegalovirus exposure and HLA in healthy donors. The table came from immunoSEQ multiplex PCR; TCRdb's copy has only in-frame clones and leaves some out. Among some 96,000 clones, roughly three fifths were seen once, and the ten largest hold 2.5% to 3.5%. Sequenced input: PBMCs. The receptors shown here come from a man in his 60s in good health and CMV-seronegative. Each CDR3 is given with its conserved first and last residue. A D gene is named only where the DNA matches it firmly. Size is omitted from some rows. Given values are once, few, many or a class for expanded clones.

V	J	D	size	DNA	CDR3
TRBV7-2	TRBJ1-6	-	-	TGTGCCAGCAGCCCCCTAAGCTCCTATAATTCACCCCTCCACTTT	CASSPLSSYNSPLHF
TRBV11-3	TRBJ1-1	TRBD1	-	TGTGCCAGCAGCATGGGACAGGGGGCGACTGAAGCTTTCTTT	CASSMGQGATEAFF
TRBV2	TRBJ2-6	-	few	TGTGCCAGCAGGCGGGACAGCCGCTCTGGGGCCAACGTCCTGACTTTC	CASRRDSRSGANVLTF
TRBV12-1	TRBJ2-1	-	-	TGTGCCAGCAGCCCTAGCGGGAGGGCGAATGAGCAGTTCTTC	CASSPSGRANEQFF
TRBV19	TRBJ2-7	-	once	TGTGCCAGTAGTATAGTACTAGGAGTCTACGAGCAGTACTTC	CASSIVLGVYEQYF
TRBV5-1	TRBJ2-2	TRBD1	-	TGCGCCAGCAGCCTGGACAGGGGGAACACCGGGGAGCTGTTTTTT	CASSLDRGNTGELFF
TRBV19	TRBJ1-1	TRBD1	-	TGTGCCAGTAGTCCCAGGGACAGGGTCCGAACTGAAGCTTTCTTT	CASSPRDRVRTEAFF
TRBV27	TRBJ2-3	TRBD2	-	TGTGCCAGCAGTATTTTAGCGGGGGGGAGCACAGATACGCAGTATTTT	CASSILAGGSTDTQYF
TRBV19	TRBJ2-7	TRBD1	once	TGTGCCAGTAAGACAGGGTTCCCATCTGACGAGCAGTACTTC	CASKTGFPSDEQYF
TRBV5-4	TRBJ1-3	TRBD1	few	TGTGCCAGCAGCGAGGACAGGGGGCACTCTGGAAACACCATATATTTT	CASSEDRGHSGNTIYF
TRBV6-5	TRBJ1-5	TRBD1	-	TGTGCCAGCAGTAAGGACAGGGAGGGCGATCAGCCCCAGCATTTT	CASSKDREGDQPQHF
TRBV2	TRBJ2-2	-	-	TGTGCCAGCACGGGGGAACGAGGCGCCGGGGAGCTGTTTTTT	CASTGERGAGELFF
TRBV19	TRBJ2-1	TRBD2	-	TGTGCCAGTAGTATGAGCGGGAGCGGTTACTATGAGCAGTTCTTC	CASSMSGSGYYEQFF
TRBV5-6	TRBJ2-7	-	-	TGTGCCAGCAGCTTGCGGTGGGGAGCGGGCGAGCAGTACTTC	CASSLRWGAGEQYF
TRBV7-6	TRBJ2-2	TRBD1	few	TGTGCCAGCAGCGCTCGAGACAGGGTTGGTACGAACACCGGGGAGCTGTTTTTT	CASSARDRVGTNTGELFF
TRBV27	TRBJ2-5	-	-	TGTGCCAGCAGTGATGCGGGCCCAGGTGTGACCCAGTACTTC	CASSDAGPGVTQYF
TRBV5-4	TRBJ2-1	-	-	TGTGCCAGCACCCAGGGGTCCAATGAGCAGTTCTTC	CASTQGSNEQFF
TRBV7-9	TRBJ2-3	-	few	TGTGCCAGCAGCTTATCGGTCGGGACATCATCCACAGATACGCAGTATTTT	CASSLSVGTSSTDTQYF
TRBV11-2	TRBJ1-2	TRBD1	-	TGTGCCAGCAGCTTAGACGCCCGGGACAGCTATGGCTACACCTTC	CASSLDARDSYGYTF
TRBV27	TRBJ2-1	TRBD2	few	TGTGCCAGCAGGACGATAGCGGGAGTTTACAATGAGCAGTTCTTC	CASRTIAGVYNEQFF
TRBV7-3	TRBJ2-1	TRBD1	-	TGTGCCAGCAGCTTGACAGGGACGGGCTACAATGAGCAGTTCTTC	CASSLTGTGYNEQFF
TRBV28	TRBJ2-2	-	-	TGTGCCAGCAGTTTCATGGACAGAAACACCGGGGAGCTGTTTTTT	CASSFMDRNTGELFF
TRBV7-3	TRBJ1-2	-	-	TGTGCCAGCAGCCCGGGGGGAGACACTAACTATGGCTACACCTTC	CASSPGGDTNYGYTF
TRBV19	TRBJ1-5	TRBD1	-	TGTGCCAGTCAGAGGGACAGGGGGAATCAGCCCCAGCATTTT	CASQRDRGNQPQHF
TRBV7-9	TRBJ2-7	-	few	TGTGCCAGCAGCCCTTCGACGGACACCTACGAGCAGTACTTC	CASSPSTDTYEQYF
TRBV6-4	TRBJ2-1	TRBD2	-	TGTGCCAGCAGTGACTCTAGCGGGAGTTACAATGAGCAGTTCTTC	CASSDSSGSYNEQFF
TRBV6-1	TRBJ1-2	-	few	TGTGCCAGCACCTTACAGCAGGGGTACTATGGCTACACCTTC	CASTLQQGYYGYTF
TRBV19	TRBJ2-6	-	-	TGTGCCAGTAGTACAGGGAACTCTGGGGCCAACGTCCTGACTTTC	CASSTGNSGANVLTF
TRBV2	TRBJ2-2	TRBD1	once	TGTGCCAGCAGTGAAGCGCCGGGACAGGGTATTTCATCCGGGGAGCTGTTTTTT	CASSEAPGQGISSGELFF
TRBV9	TRBJ1-1	-	-	TGTGCCAGCAGCGACGGACTTCTCTACACTGAAGCTTTCTTT	CASSDGLLYTEAFF
TRBV27	TRBJ2-2	-	once	TGTGCCAGCAGTTTCCAGGGAGGCACCGGGGAGCTGTTTTTT	CASSFQGGTGELFF
TRBV11-2	TRBJ2-7	-	-	TGTGCCAGCAGCTACACGGGAGCTTACGAGCAGTACTTC	CASSYTGAYEQYF
TRBV11-2	TRBJ2-1	-	few	TGTGCCAGCAGCTTAGGAGCATACAATGAGCAGTTCTTC	CASSLGAYNEQFF
TRBV28	TRBJ1-1	-	-	TGTGCCAGCAGCCCGGCTGACAGGAACACTGAAGCTTTCTTT	CASSPADRNTEAFF
TRBV6-1	TRBJ2-5	TRBD1	once	TGTGCCAGCAGTGAAGCCACAGGGGCCCAGTACTTC	CASSEATGAQYF
TRBV7-9	TRBJ2-2	TRBD2	-	TGTGCCAGCAGCTCCACAATGACTAGCGGGACGGGCGGGGAGCTGTTTTTT	CASSSTMTSGTGGELFF
TRBV27	TRBJ1-1	-	-	TGTGCCAGCAGTTTATCAAGGGGATACACTGAAGCTTTCTTT	CASSLSRGYTEAFF
TRBV10-1	TRBJ2-7	TRBD1	-	TGCGCCAGCAGTGAGTCGGGGACAGGCCAAGAGCAGTACTTC	CASSESGTGQEQYF
TRBV27	TRBJ1-1	-	-	TGTGCCAGCAGTCTAGAGGCCAGGGCTCTAAACACTGAAGCTTTCTTT	CASSLEARALNTEAFF
TRBV6-5	TRBJ2-3	-	-	TGTGCCAGCGGGGCGACAGATACGCAGTATTTT	CASGATDTQYF
TRBV18	TRBJ2-7	-	-	TGTGCCAGCTCACCTTCCAGTGGGCCGGGATTCGACGAGCAGTACTTC	CASSPSSGPGFDEQYF
TRBV7-3	TRBJ2-1	-	-	TGTGCCAGCAGCTTAAGAGCCAGTACGGGGCAGTTCTTC	CASSLRASTGQFF
TRBV7-6	TRBJ1-2	-	-	TGTGCCAGCAGCTTAGCGCTAGGTGACTATGGCTACACCTTC	CASSLALGDYGYTF
TRBV6-4	TRBJ2-5	-	-	TGTGCCAGCAGTGACGGAACAGGGTGTATCCAAGAGACCCAGTACTTC	CASSDGTGCIQETQYF
TRBV29-1	TRBJ2-7	TRBD2	few	TGCAGCGTTGCCAGCGGGAGCTCCGAGCAGTACTTC	CSVASGSSEQYF
TRBV5-4	TRBJ1-3	-	few	TGTGCCAGCAGCTTGGACGGGTACGGAAACACCATATATTTT	CASSLDGYGNTIYF
TRBV29-1	TRBJ1-3	-	-	TGCAGCGCTCAGGGTGGAAGGAACACCATATATTTT	CSAQGGRNTIYF
TRBV9	TRBJ1-2	-	-	TGTGCCAGCAGCGAACAGGGCGCCCTGAACTATGGCTACACCTTC	CASSEQGALNYGYTF
TRBV7-3	TRBJ2-7	TRBD2	-	TGTGCCAGCAGCCCGAGAGCGGGACCTTCCTACGAGCAGTACTTC	CASSPRAGPSYEQYF
TRBV19	TRBJ2-5	-	once	TGTGCCAGTACCGCCCAGGGAGGTCAAGAGACCCAGTACTTC	CASTAQGGQETQYF
TRBV5-4	TRBJ2-7	-	-	TGTGCCAGCAGCTTGCCAGCGGTATCCACCTACGAGCAGTACTTC	CASSLPAVSTYEQYF
TRBV19	TRBJ1-4	TRBD1	once	TGTGCCAGTAGTAAGGGGACAGCAACTAATGAAAAACTGTTTTTT	CASSKGTATNEKLFF
TRBV5-6	TRBJ2-7	-	-	TGTGCCAGCAGCTTGGCCGGTAGATCCGAGCAGTACTTC	CASSLAGRSEQYF
TRBV30	TRBJ2-1	TRBD2	-	TGTGCCTGGAGTGAACTAGCGGGGAAATACAATGAGCAGTTCTTC	CAWSELAGKYNEQFF
TRBV27	TRBJ1-2	TRBD1	-	TGTGCCAGCAGCACCAACGCCCCTAAAGGGGGCCCAATCTATGGCTACACCTTC	CASSTNAPKGGPIYGYTF
TRBV4-2	TRBJ1-1	-	-	TGTGCCAGCAGCCAAGATAGAAACAGGAACACTGAAGCTTTCTTT	CASSQDRNRNTEAFF
TRBV7-2	TRBJ1-5	-	-	TGTGCCAGCAGCGTACAGAATCAGCCCCAGCATTTT	CASSVQNQPQHF
TRBV11-2	TRBJ1-4	-	-	TGTGCCAGCAGCTTCTTACCGGAGACTAATGAAAAACTGTTTTTT	CASSFLPETNEKLFF
TRBV5-3	TRBJ1-2	-	-	TGTGCCAGAAGCTTGGGCCGGACAGCTAAATATGGCTACACCTTC	CARSLGRTAKYGYTF
TRBV5-1	TRBJ1-4	-	-	TGCGCCAGCTCACTGGGCGACCAAATAACTAATGAAAAACTGTTTTTT	CASSLGDQITNEKLFF